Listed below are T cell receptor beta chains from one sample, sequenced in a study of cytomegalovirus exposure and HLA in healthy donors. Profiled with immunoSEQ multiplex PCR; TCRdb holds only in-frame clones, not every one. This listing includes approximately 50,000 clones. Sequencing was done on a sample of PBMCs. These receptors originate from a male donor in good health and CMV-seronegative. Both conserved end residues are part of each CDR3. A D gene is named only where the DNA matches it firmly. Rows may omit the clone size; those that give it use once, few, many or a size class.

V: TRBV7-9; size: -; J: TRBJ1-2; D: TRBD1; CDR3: CASSRPGQGWGYTF; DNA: TGTGCCAGCAGCCGTCCGGGACAGGGCTGGGGCTACACCTTC
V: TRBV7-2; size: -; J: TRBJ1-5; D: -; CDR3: CASSLLGNSNQPQHF; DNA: TGTGCCAGCAGCTTACTAGGAAATAGCAATCAGCCCCAGCATTTT
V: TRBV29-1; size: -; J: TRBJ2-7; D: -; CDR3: CSVHPTADEQYF; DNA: TGCAGCGTTCATCCGACAGCCGACGAGCAGTACTTC
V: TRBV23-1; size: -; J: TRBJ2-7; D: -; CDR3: CASSQSPRREQYF; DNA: TGCGCCAGCAGTCAATCGCCCAGGAGGGAGCAGTACTTC
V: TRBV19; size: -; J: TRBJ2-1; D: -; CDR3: CASSPKAGQSDNEQFF; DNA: TGTGCCAGTAGTCCTAAGGCGGGTCAAAGTGACAATGAGCAGTTCTTC
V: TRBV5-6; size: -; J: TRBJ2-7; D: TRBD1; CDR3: CASTSGTGRNEQYF; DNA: TGTGCCAGCACGTCCGGGACAGGGCGGAACGAGCAGTACTTC
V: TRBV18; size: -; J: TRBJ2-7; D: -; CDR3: CASSPDLGGVYEQYF; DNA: TGTGCCAGCTCACCAGATTTAGGGGGGGTCTACGAGCAGTACTTC
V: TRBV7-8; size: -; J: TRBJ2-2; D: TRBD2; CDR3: CASSSGLAGHTGELFF; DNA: TGTGCCAGCAGCTCCGGACTAGCGGGGCACACCGGGGAGCTGTTTTTT
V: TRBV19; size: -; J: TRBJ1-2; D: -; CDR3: CASSLEQVPYNRYTF; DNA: TGTGCCAGTAGTCTTGAACAGGTCCCCTATAATCGCTACACCTTC
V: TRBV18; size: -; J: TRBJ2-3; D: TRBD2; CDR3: CASSPPYLTSGATDTQYF; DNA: TGTGCCAGCTCACCACCCTACTTGACTAGCGGGGCCACAGATACGCAGTATTTT
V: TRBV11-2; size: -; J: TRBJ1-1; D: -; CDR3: CASSVTTVNTEAFF; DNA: TGTGCCAGCAGCGTAACGACTGTGAACACTGAAGCTTTCTTT
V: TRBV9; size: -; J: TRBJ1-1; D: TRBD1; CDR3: CASSVGSGGTTEAFF; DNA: TGTGCCAGCAGCGTAGGCTCAGGGGGAACCACTGAAGCTTTCTTT
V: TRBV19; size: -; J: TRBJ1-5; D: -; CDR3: CASSVDKRQPQHF; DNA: TGTGCCAGTAGTGTCGACAAAAGGCAGCCCCAGCATTTT
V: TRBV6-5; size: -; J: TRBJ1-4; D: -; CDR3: CASSHETGTQKLFF; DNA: TGTGCCAGCAGCCACGAGACAGGCACCCAAAAACTGTTTTTT
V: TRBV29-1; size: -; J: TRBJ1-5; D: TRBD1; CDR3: CSVETGGDQPQHF; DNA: TGCAGCGTAGAGACAGGGGGCGATCAGCCCCAGCATTTT
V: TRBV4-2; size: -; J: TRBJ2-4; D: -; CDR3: CASSQSRDIQYF; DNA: TGTGCCAGCAGCCAATCCCGGGACATTCAGTACTTC
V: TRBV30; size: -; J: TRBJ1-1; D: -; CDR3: CAWRSGFKNTEAFF; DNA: TGTGCCTGGAGATCGGGTTTCAAGAACACTGAAGCTTTCTTT
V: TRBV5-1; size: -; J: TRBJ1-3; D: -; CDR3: CASSLETDFSGNTIYF; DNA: TGCGCCAGCAGCTTGGAGACAGATTTCTCTGGAAACACCATATATTTT
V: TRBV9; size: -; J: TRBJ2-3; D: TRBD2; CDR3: CASSGRGGPDTQYF; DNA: TGTGCCAGCAGCGGGCGGGGGGGGCCGGATACGCAGTATTTT
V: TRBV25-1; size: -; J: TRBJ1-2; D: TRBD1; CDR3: CASSVDRGLGYGYTF; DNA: TGTGCCAGCAGTGTGGACAGGGGGCTTGGCTATGGCTACACCTTC
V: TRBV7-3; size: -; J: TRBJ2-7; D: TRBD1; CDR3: CASSSMDRGYEQYF; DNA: TGTGCCAGCAGCTCAATGGACAGGGGTTACGAGCAGTACTTC
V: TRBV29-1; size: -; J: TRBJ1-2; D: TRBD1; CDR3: CSVAGTGVGYTF; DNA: TGCAGCGTTGCCGGGACAGGGGTAGGCTACACCTTC
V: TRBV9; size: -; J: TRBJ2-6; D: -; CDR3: CASSVFASNSGANVLTF; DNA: TGTGCCAGCAGCGTTTTTGCCAGTAACTCTGGGGCCAACGTCCTGACTTTC
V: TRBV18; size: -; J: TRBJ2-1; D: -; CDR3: CASSDRRNNEQFF; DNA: TGTGCCAGCTCCGACAGGCGAAACAATGAGCAGTTCTTC
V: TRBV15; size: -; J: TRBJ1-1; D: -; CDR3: CATSREKSREAFF; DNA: TGTGCCACCAGCAGAGAAAAGTCACGGGAAGCTTTCTTT
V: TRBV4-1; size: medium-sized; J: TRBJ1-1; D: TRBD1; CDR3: CASSLRDSEAFF; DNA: TGCGCCAGCAGCCTCCGGGACAGTGAAGCTTTCTTT
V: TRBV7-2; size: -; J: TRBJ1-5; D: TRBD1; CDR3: CASSERVQGGNQPQHF; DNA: TGTGCCAGCAGCGAAAGGGTACAGGGGGGGAATCAGCCCCAGCATTTT
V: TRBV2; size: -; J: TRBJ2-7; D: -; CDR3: CASSDVGSYEQYF; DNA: TGTGCCAGCAGTGACGTCGGCTCCTACGAGCAGTACTTC
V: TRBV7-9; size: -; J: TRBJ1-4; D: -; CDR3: CASSMWQGGEKLFF; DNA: TGTGCCAGCAGCATGTGGCAGGGAGGTGAAAAACTGTTTTTT
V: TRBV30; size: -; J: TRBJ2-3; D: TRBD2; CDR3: CAWTSGGTDTQYF; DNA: TGTGCCTGGACTAGCGGGGGGACAGATACGCAGTATTTT
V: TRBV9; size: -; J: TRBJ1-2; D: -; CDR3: CASSVEGYGYTF; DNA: TGTGCCAGCAGCGTAGAGGGGTATGGCTACACCTTC
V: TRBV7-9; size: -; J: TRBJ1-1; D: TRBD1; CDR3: CASSFPYGTGRTEAFF; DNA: TGTGCCAGCAGCTTTCCATACGGGACAGGGCGAACTGAAGCTTTCTTT
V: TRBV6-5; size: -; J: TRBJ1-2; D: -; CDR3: CASLGRENYGYTF; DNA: TGTGCCAGCTTAGGCAGGGAAAACTATGGCTACACCTTC
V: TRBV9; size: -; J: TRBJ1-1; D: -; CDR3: CASSPPDRLNTEAFF; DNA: TGTGCCAGCAGCCCTCCCGACAGGCTGAACACTGAAGCTTTCTTT
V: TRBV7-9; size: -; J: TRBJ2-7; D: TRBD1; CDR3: CASSLAPHRDRATYEQYF; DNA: TGTGCCAGCAGCTTAGCCCCTCACCGGGACAGGGCGACCTACGAGCAGTACTTC
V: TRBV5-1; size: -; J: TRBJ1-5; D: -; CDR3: CASSLDPRGNQPQHF; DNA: TGCGCCAGCAGCTTGGATCCCCGCGGCAATCAGCCCCAGCATTTT
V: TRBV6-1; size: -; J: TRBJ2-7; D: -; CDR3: CASSEADLVTPYEQYF; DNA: TGTGCCAGCAGTGAAGCGGACTTAGTTACCCCCTACGAGCAGTACTTC
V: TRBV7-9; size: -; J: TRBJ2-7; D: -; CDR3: CASSHVTGRGSYEQYF; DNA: TGTGCCAGCAGCCACGTAACAGGGAGAGGCTCCTACGAGCAGTACTTC
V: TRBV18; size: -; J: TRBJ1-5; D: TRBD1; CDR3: CASSPRTGGSQPQHF; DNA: TGTGCCAGCTCACCACGGACAGGGGGCAGTCAGCCCCAGCATTTT
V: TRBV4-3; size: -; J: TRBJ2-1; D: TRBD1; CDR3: CASSQDRVDRAFNEQFF; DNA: TGCGCCAGCAGCCAAGACAGGGTAGACAGGGCGTTCAATGAGCAGTTCTTC
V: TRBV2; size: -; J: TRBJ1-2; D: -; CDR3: CASNPTLANYGYTF; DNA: TGTGCCAGCAATCCGACACTGGCTAACTATGGCTACACCTTC
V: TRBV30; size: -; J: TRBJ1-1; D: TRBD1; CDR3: CAWGSGGLNTEAFF; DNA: TGTGCCTGGGGATCAGGGGGATTGAACACTGAAGCTTTCTTT
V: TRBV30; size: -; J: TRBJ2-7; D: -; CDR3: CAWSGLAEQYF; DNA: TGTGCCTGGAGTGGCCTAGCCGAGCAGTACTTC
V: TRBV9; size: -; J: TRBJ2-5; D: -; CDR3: CASSARGGTGSQETQYF; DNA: TGTGCCAGCAGCGCCCGCGGGGGGACAGGGAGCCAAGAGACCCAGTACTTC
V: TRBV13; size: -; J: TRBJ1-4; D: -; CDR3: CASSLRLNEKLFF; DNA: TGTGCCAGCAGCTTGAGGCTTAATGAAAAACTGTTTTTT
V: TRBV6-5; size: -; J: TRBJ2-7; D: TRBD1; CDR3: CASSEGQGAYEQYF; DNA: TGTGCCAGCAGCGAAGGACAGGGGGCCTACGAGCAGTACTTC
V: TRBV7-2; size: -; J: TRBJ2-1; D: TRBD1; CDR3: CASSRDRGAGEQFF; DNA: TGTGCCAGCAGCCGGGACAGGGGGGCCGGTGAGCAGTTCTTC
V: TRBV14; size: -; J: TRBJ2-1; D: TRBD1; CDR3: CASSQVPKFSGTAYNEQFF; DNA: TGTGCCAGCAGCCAGGTCCCAAAGTTCTCCGGGACAGCCTACAATGAGCAGTTCTTC
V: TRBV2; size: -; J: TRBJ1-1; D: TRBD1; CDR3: CASSETGYYTEAFF; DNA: TGTGCCAGCAGCGAGACAGGGTATTACACTGAAGCTTTCTTT
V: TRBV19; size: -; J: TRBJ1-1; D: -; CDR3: CASSIEGRLNTEAFF; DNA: TGTGCCAGTAGTATAGAGGGGCGATTGAACACTGAAGCTTTCTTT
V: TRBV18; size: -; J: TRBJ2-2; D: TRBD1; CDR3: CASSPQGQGDNTGELFF; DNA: TGTGCCAGCTCACCACAGGGACAGGGGGACAACACCGGGGAGCTGTTTTTT
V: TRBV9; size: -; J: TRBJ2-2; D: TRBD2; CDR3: CASSGDYSGGANTGELFF; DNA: TGTGCCAGCAGCGGGGATTATAGCGGGGGAGCGAACACCGGGGAGCTGTTTTTT
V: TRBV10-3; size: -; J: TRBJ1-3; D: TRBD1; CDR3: CAISRDSGNTIYF; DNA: TGTGCCATCAGCCGGGACAGTGGAAACACCATATATTTT
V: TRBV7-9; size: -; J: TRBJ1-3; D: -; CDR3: CASSLELISGNTIYF; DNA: TGTGCCAGCAGCTTAGAACTAATCTCTGGAAACACCATATATTTT
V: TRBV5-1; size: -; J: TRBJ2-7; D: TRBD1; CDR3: CASSLEVGTGDEQYF; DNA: TGCGCCAGCAGCTTGGAAGTGGGCACAGGGGACGAGCAGTACTTC
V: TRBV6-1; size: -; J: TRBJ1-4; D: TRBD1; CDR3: CASSVSQGADEKLFF; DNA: TGTGCCAGCAGTGTATCTCAGGGGGCTGATGAAAAACTGTTTTTT
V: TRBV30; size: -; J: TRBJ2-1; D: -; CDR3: CAWSTPGGLRNEQFF; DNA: TGTGCCTGGTCTACCCCAGGGGGGCTCCGCAATGAGCAGTTCTTC
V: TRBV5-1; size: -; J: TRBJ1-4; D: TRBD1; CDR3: CASSVSTGRNEKLFF; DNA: TGCGCCAGCAGCGTGTCGACAGGGCGGAATGAAAAACTGTTTTTT
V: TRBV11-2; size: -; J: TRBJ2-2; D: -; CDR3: CASSLPGEGTGELFF; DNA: TGTGCCAGCAGCTTACCGGGAGAGGGCACCGGGGAGCTGTTTTTT